The source of this T cell receptor beta chain is a study of metastatic and nonmetastatic thyroid tumors. In this sample, this clone turned up many times. The V and J ends lost 4 bases and 8 bases respectively, with 9 bases between them. This CDR3 is 12 amino acids long. Via MiXCR, TCRdb re-called the PCR reads. The table shows roughly 70,000 clones, with more than 15% occurring only once. Nobody among the patients had been given any treatment before thyroid surgery. This clonotype originated in a female donor with papillary thyroid cancer or a benign thyroid nodule (not recorded which). Some clones in this sample may be carry-over from other donors' samples. The rearrangement links TRBV12-3 or TRBV12-4 to TRBJ2-4; a possible D gene is TRBD2 (6 bases). The sequenced sample consisted of blood. The CDR3 DNA sequence: TGTGCCAGCAGTTCTAGCGCGGACATTCAGTACTTC. Its protein product is CASSSSADIQYF.